These 28 T cell receptor beta chains originate from one sample sequenced in a study of identical twins. Each CDR3 protein is one row after TCRdb ran MiXCR on the 5' RACE reads. Found here are approximately 1.8 million distinct CDR3 sequences, about 32% of them singletons; the top ten hold about 0.25%. Source material: cord blood. The receptor source for this set is a newborn girl in good health.

The chain couples TRBV2 to TRBJ1-2; 7 bases align to TRBD1. The CDR3 totals 13 residues. V trimming: 7 bases; J trimming: 4 bases; junction bases outside the gene matches: 6. The V gene's germline CDR1 is SNHLY and CDR2 FYNNEI. CDR3 bases: TGTGCCAGCACGACCGCAGGGGGCTATGGCTACACCTTC. Encoded protein: CASTTAGGYGYTF.

The V call is TRBV6-5, the J call TRBJ1-5; 7 nucleotides line up with TRBD1. Looked up from germline, CDR1 is MNHEY and CDR2 is SVGAGI. V gave up 4 bases and J gave up 0 bases; unmatched junction bases: 9. The CDR3 totals 17 residues. CDR3 protein: CASSSNTGALSNQPQHF. The DNA for the CDR3 is TGTGCCAGCAGTTCCAACACAGGGGCCCTTAGCAATCAGCCCCAGCATTTT.

V gene TRBV5-1 combines with J gene TRBJ2-1; D is unresolved. The germline gives CDR1 SGHRS, CDR2 YFSETQ. This CDR3 comprises 14 residues. Trimming removed 1 base from V and 9 bases from J, with 14 bases in between. In DNA, the CDR3 is TGCGCCAGCAGCTTGCCCGAGGCCATTAGTGAGCAGTTCTTC. Translating gives CASSLPEAISEQFF.

A few counts support this clonotype. The CDR3 here is CATSDSWADTQYF. The CDR3 DNA sequence: TGTGCCACCAGTGATTCGTGGGCAGATACGCAGTATTTT. The chain recombines TRBV24-1 with TRBJ2-3; no clear D. The CDR3 length is 13 residues. Trimming left V 2 bases short and J 4 bases short, with 6 bases between. Germline lookup yields CDR1 KGHDR and CDR2 SFDVKD.

In this sample, this clonotype turned up a few times. The chain couples TRBV6-5 to TRBJ2-7; D unresolved. Trimming stripped 5 bases from V and 4 bases from J, with 18 bases between. CDR3 length equals 15 residues. Germline CDR1 MNHEY, CDR2 SVGAGI. The CDR3 is CASSERALAFYEQYF. The CDR3, as DNA: TGTGCCAGCAGTGAAAGGGCCCTTGCCTTTTACGAGCAGTACTTC.

The sample holds one count of this clonotype. This may stem from a read error, because a much larger clone lies one nucleotide away. This chain uses TRBV6-2 or TRBV6-3 with TRBJ2-3; 7 bases match TRBD2. Per germline, CDR1 MNHEY and CDR2 SVGEGT. There are 14 residues in the CDR3. The CDR3 DNA reads as TGTGCCAGCAGTTACTCTCTAGCGGCGGATACGCACTATTTT. Its translation: CASSYSLAADTHYF.

The chain combines TRBV5-1 with TRBJ2-1; D gene uncertain. V lost 5 bases and J 8 bases, leaving 23 bases between the germline ends. Germline CDR1 and CDR2: SGHRS and YFSETQ. The CDR3 is 16 amino acids. CDR3 in DNA: TGCGCCAGCAGGTTTCGGATGATGGGAACGGGCGATGAGCAGTTCTTC. Its translation is CASRFRMMGTGDEQFF.

This chain joins TRBV7-9 and TRBJ1-6; D call uncertain. The CDR3 runs 13 residues. CDR1 SEHNR and CDR2 FQNEAQ come from the germline V gene (reference sequence). Trimming took off 3 bases at V and 9 bases at J, with 9 bases between the two ends. The CDR3 loop is CASSFPWTSPLHF. The CDR3 coding sequence is TGTGCCAGCAGCTTCCCATGGACTTCACCCCTCCACTTT.

The chain is built from TRBV20-1 and TRBJ2-7; D is perhaps TRBD1 (7 bases). The germline V and J ends were trimmed by 6 bases and 7 bases, with 16 bases remaining between them. CDR1 and CDR2 (germline): DFQATT, SNEGSKA (reference sequence). The CDR3 is 12 residues long. CDR3 DNA sequence: TGCAGTGCCAGGAAACAGGGGAGGGAGCAGTACTTC. This sequence encodes CSARKQGREQYF.

This clonotype showed up just a few times. The rearrangement links TRBV4-2 to TRBJ2-3; TRBD2 might be the D (7 bases). This CDR3 has 16 amino acids. Germline CDR1 LGHNA, CDR2 YNFKEQ. V lost 2 bases and J lost 5, with 17 bases in between. The CDR3, as DNA: TGTGCCAGCAGCCAAAATATGGGGGAGGGGGTAGATACGCAGTATTTT. Protein: CASSQNMGEGVDTQYF.

The V and J genes are TRBV6-1 and TRBJ2-7; 9 nucleotides match TRBD1. With 4 bases clipped from V and 0 bases from J, the junction kept 10 bases outside the gene matches. This CDR3 is 17 amino acids long. Per the germline V gene, CDR1 is MNHNS and CDR2 is SASEGT. This CDR3 is CASSANLGQGSSYEQYF. The CDR3 nucleotides are TGTGCCAGCAGTGCCAACCTGGGACAGGGAAGCTCCTACGAGCAGTACTTC.

This clonotype was detected many times. This CDR3 reads CASSSSGGKFDTQYF. CDR3 DNA sequence: TGCGCCAGCAGCTCGTCAGGGGGGAAGTTTGATACGCAGTATTTT. The rearrangement links TRBV5-1 to TRBJ2-3; D may be TRBD1 (7 bases). V lost 3 bases and J lost 6, with 17 bases in between. In germline, CDR1 is SGHRS, CDR2 YFSETQ. The CDR3 has 15 residues.

In DNA, the CDR3 is TGTGCCAGCACCCCGTCGGTCCAGAATCAGCCCCAGCATTTT. Its translation: CASTPSVQNQPQHF. The chain carries TRBV12-3 or TRBV12-4 and TRBJ1-5; D not resolved. V lost 7 bases and J lost 4, with 14 bases in between. CDR3 size: 14 residues.

A few counts support this clonotype. The genes are TRBV28 and TRBJ2-7; D gene ambiguous. The germline CDR1 and CDR2 sequences are MDHEN and SYDVKM. Trimming stripped 3 bases from V and 1 base from J, with 13 bases between. CDR3 length equals 15 residues. The CDR3 protein is CASSFPGVPSYEQYF. CDR3 bases: TGTGCCAGCAGTTTTCCTGGGGTACCGTCCTACGAGCAGTACTTC.

This clonotype has just a few counts. This chain joins TRBV6-5 and TRBJ2-1; D is ambiguous. The CDR3 spans 14 residues. The ends were cut back, 2 bases at V and 3 bases at J, with 8 bases in the middle. CDR1 MNHEY and CDR2 SVGAGI come from the germline V gene. The CDR3 DNA is TGTGCCAGCAGTTACACGGACCACTACAATGAGCAGTTCTTC. Its translation: CASSYTDHYNEQFF.

This clonotype was seen only a few times. The chain has TRBV18 and TRBJ1-2, with unresolved D. The CDR3 is 14 amino acids. CDR1 KGHSH and CDR2 LQKENI come from the germline V gene. Trimming removed 5 bases at V and 4 bases at J, with 14 bases between. The CDR3: CASSSRTEAYGYTF. CDR3 DNA: TGTGCCAGCTCATCTAGGACTGAGGCCTATGGCTACACCTTC.

In this sample, this clonotype turned up many times. This chain connects TRBV21-1 to TRBJ2-7; the table's D gene call, TRBD1, was not cross checked with the DNA. TRBV21-1 represents a pseudogene. The CDR3 has 13 amino acids. The CDR3 DNA follows: TGTGCCAGCAGCAACCCCCCGGACTACGAGCAGTACTTC. It specifies CASSNPPDYEQYF.

This clonotype was found a few times. This chain joins TRBV20-1 and TRBJ2-5, with D maybe TRBD2 (6 bases). The CDR3 is made up of 15 amino acids. The V end lost 2 bases, the J end lost 2 bases, and 15 bases lay between the germline ends. The germline CDR1 and CDR2 sequences are DFQATT and SNEGSKA (reference sequence). As DNA, the CDR3 is TGCAGTGCTAGACCCCTGTCTAGCGCACAAGAGACCCAGTACTTC. This codes for CSARPLSSAQETQYF.

This clonotype was observed a handful of times. The chain has TRBV2 and TRBJ2-5; possible D gene TRBD2, 5 bases. The CDR3 extends over 15 amino acids. Germline V gives CDR1 SNHLY, CDR2 FYNNEI. V lost 2 bases, J lost 4 bases, and 14 bases lay in between. The CDR3 bases are TGTGCCAGCAGTGAATTAGGACTTTCGGGAGAGACCCAGTACTTC. Its translation: CASSELGLSGETQYF.

V and J are TRBV11-1 and TRBJ2-2; TRBD1 is a possible D gene (5 bases). CDR1 SGHAT and CDR2 FQDESV come from the germline V gene (reference sequence). The CDR3 contains 16 residues. With 0 bases removed from V and 3 bases from J, the gap between germline ends came to 11 bases. CDR3 nucleotides: TGTGCCAGCAGCTTAGCTATCAGGGTGGACACCGGGGAGCTGTTTTTT. Its translation is CASSLAIRVDTGELFF.

The chain has TRBV5-1 and TRBJ2-1; 8 nucleotides align to TRBD2. CDR1 is SGHRS and CDR2 is YFSETQ in the germline V gene. This CDR3 has 14 amino acids. The junction had 10 bases not matched to a gene; V was cut back by 7 bases and J by 7 bases. The CDR3 DNA sequence: TGCGCCAGCGGCCCGGGAGGGCCAAATAATGAGCAGTTCTTC. It yields the protein CASGPGGPNNEQFF.

In this sample, this clonotype turned up a few times. This chain links TRBV20-1 with TRBJ2-1, with 12 nucleotides matching TRBD2. Germline CDR1 DFQATT, CDR2 SNEGSKA (reference sequence). J lost 7 bases, V lost 3 bases, and 7 bases had no gene match. This CDR3 is 15 amino acids long. CDR3 nucleotide sequence: TGCAGTGCTAGGCCTAGCGGGGGGGCAAGGAATGAGCAGTTCTTC. The encoded protein is CSARPSGGARNEQFF.

This clonotype came up a few times. J is TRBJ2-3 and V is TRBV20-1; D is undetermined. Trimming left V 6 bases short and J 7 bases short, with 11 bases between. The CDR3 is 11 amino acids. Looked up from germline, CDR1 is DFQATT and CDR2 is SNEGSKA (reference sequence). As DNA, the CDR3 is TGCAGTGCGGGCGGCAGAAATACGCAGTATTTT. It is translated as CSAGGRNTQYF.

This clonotype was found a few times. A junction end diverges from the germline sequence, so it may reflect a read error. V gene TRBV28 combines with J gene TRBJ2-7; D gene ambiguous. Germline V gene lookup returns CDR1 MDHEN and CDR2 SYDVKM. This CDR3 spans 13 amino acids. The CDR3 DNA follows: TGTGTCAGCACCTTCGGTAGAACCTACGAGCAGTACTTC. Translating it yields CVSTFGRTYEQYF.

DNA for the CDR3: TGTGCCAGCAGCTTAATTACGGTGGTGGAGACCCAGTACTTC. It is translated as CASSLITVVETQYF. This chain links TRBV11-3 with TRBJ2-5; D unresolved. V was pared by 2 bases and J by 5 bases, with 12 bases between. Germline V lookup: CDR1 SGHNT, CDR2 YENEEA. The CDR3 runs 14 residues.

This clonotype has a handful of counts. The V call is TRBV20-1, the J call TRBJ2-2; 8 bases agree with TRBD2. This CDR3 has 15 amino acids. Germline CDR1 and CDR2: DFQATT and SNEGSKA (reference sequence). V lost 2 bases to trimming and J lost 0 bases; unmatched junction nucleotides: 2. CDR3 sequence: CSARSGRTNTGELFF. The DNA for the CDR3 is TGCAGTGCTAGAAGCGGGAGAACGAACACCGGGGAGCTGTTTTTT.

This clonotype has a handful of counts. The junction departs from germline at one end; a sequencing error may be responsible. This chain connects TRBV15 to TRBJ2-1; no clear D. The CDR3 consists of 12 residues. CDR1 and CDR2 (germline): LNHNV, YYDKDF (reference sequence). CDR3 coding DNA: TGTGCCACCAGTAGAGCCCTTAGTGAGCAGTTCTTC. It yields the protein CATSRALSEQFF.

This clonotype showed up just a few times. The V call is TRBV9, the J call TRBJ2-1, with D possibly being TRBD1 or TRBD2 (6 bases each). The CDR3 is 14 residues long. The ends were cut back, 0 bases at V and 7 bases at J, with 11 bases in the middle. CDR1 and CDR2 from the germline V gene are SGDLS and YYNGEE. The CDR3 DNA reads TGTGCCAGCAGCGTAGTGGAGGGGGGAAATGAGCAGTTCTTC. This sequence encodes CASSVVEGGNEQFF.